Below are 10 T cell receptor beta chains sequenced from a single sample in a study of early stage breast cancer tumors. Generated by immunoSEQ multiplex PCR, the TCRdb table keeps only in-frame clones and is missing some. The data contain around 78,000 clones, 70% to 85% of them seen just once; the ten biggest clones take up 3% to 3.5%. The specimen sequenced was blood. These receptors originate from a person aged 55 to 70 with breast cancer.

The V call is TRBV19, the J call TRBJ2-5, with D perhaps being TRBD1 or TRBD2 (7 bases each). The ends were cut back, 10 bases at V and 4 bases at J, with 16 bases in the middle. Germline CDR1 LNHDA, CDR2 SQIVND (reference sequence). This CDR3 region has 13 residues. For the CDR3, the DNA is TGTGCCACCAGGGAGGGGGCGGGAGAGACCCAGTACTTC. It translates to CATREGAGETQYF.

This clone occurred a few times. This chain joins TRBV11-2 and TRBJ1-2; D gene uncertain. The CDR3 has 14 residues. Trimming took 1 base from V and 7 from J, leaving 13 bases between them. The germline V gene has CDR1 SGHAT and CDR2 FQNNGV. The CDR3, as DNA: TGTGCCAGCAGCTTAGTCGTTCGGGCGGGTGGCTACACCTTC. Amino acid sequence: CASSLVVRAGGYTF.

The gene calls are TRBV4-3 and TRBJ2-7; 8 bases align to TRBD2. The length of the CDR3 is 15 residues. The V gene end was trimmed by 0 bases and the J gene end by 6 bases; junction bases not matched to a gene: 7. CDR1 is LGHNA and CDR2 is YSLEER in the germline V gene. This CDR3 is CASSQEVGTRAEQYF. The DNA of the CDR3 is TGCGCCAGCAGCCAAGAGGTAGGGACTAGGGCCGAGCAGTACTTC.

The chain couples TRBV30 to TRBJ2-5; no firm D call. The V and J ends lost 4 bases and 3 bases respectively, with 6 bases between them. Per germline, CDR1 GTSNPN and CDR2 SVGIG (reference sequence). There are 11 residues in the CDR3. CDR3 sequence: CAWKYKETQYF. CDR3 bases: TGTGCCTGGAAATACAAAGAGACCCAGTACTTC.

The V and J genes are TRBV11-1 and TRBJ2-7; weak D call: TRBD2 (5 bases). With 1 base removed from V and 6 bases from J, the gap between germline ends came to 10 bases. The CDR3 spans 13 residues. The germline gives CDR1 SGHAT, CDR2 FQDESV (reference sequence). The CDR3 spells CASSLEYSAEQYF. CDR3 coding DNA: TGTGCCAGCAGCTTAGAGTATAGCGCCGAGCAGTACTTC. Looking up the rest from reference TRBV11-1 and TRBJ2-7 gives the full variable domain: EAEVAQSPRYKITEKSQAVAFWCDPISGHATLYWYRQILGQGPELLVQFQDESVVDDSQLPKDRFSAERLKGVDSTLKIQPAELGDSAMYLCASSLEYSAEQYFGPGTRLTVT.

The rearrangement uses TRBV5-5 and TRBJ1-1; TRBD1 matches at 8 bases. The germline gives CDR1 SGHKS, CDR2 YYEKEE (reference sequence). This CDR3 region has 14 residues. Unmatched junction bases numbered 6, after V lost 4 bases and J lost 4 bases. The DNA of the CDR3 is TGTGCCAGCAGCCTAGCGACAGGGGTCACTGAAGCTTTCTTT. Its translation: CASSLATGVTEAFF.

V is TRBV29-1 and J is TRBJ2-1; TRBD1 aligns across 7 bases. The ends lost 2 bases at V and 7 bases at J; junction bases unmatched: 11. The CDR3 runs 15 residues. CDR1 and CDR2 from the germline V gene are SQVTM and ANQGSEA. The CDR3 sequence is CSVETLDRDRNEQFF. For the CDR3, the DNA is TGCAGCGTTGAAACACTTGACCGGGACAGAAATGAGCAGTTCTTC.

This clone was recorded only once. This chain uses TRBV4-3 with TRBJ1-4, with D unresolved. The germline V and J ends were trimmed by 1 base and 13 bases, with 16 bases remaining between them. The CDR3 is 14 residues long. The germline V gene has CDR1 LGHNA and CDR2 YSLEER. Written as DNA, the CDR3 is TGCGCCAGCAGCCAAGCAGTCGGCCCTCTCGGACTGTTTTTT. Its translation is CASSQAVGPLGLFF.

The genes are TRBV21-1 and TRBJ1-5; the table's TRBD1 call for D was not verified on the DNA. TRBV21-1 is designated a pseudogene. The CDR3 runs to 17 residues. The CDR3, as DNA: TGTGCCAGCTGGGACAGGAACCTCTCCCCTCACAATCAGCCCCAGCATTTT. Translating it yields CASWDRNLSPHNQPQHF.

The count of this clone is one. The rearrangement joins TRBV11-2 to TRBJ1-1; no clear D gene. The germline CDR1 and CDR2 sequences are SGHAT and FQNNGV. There are 16 residues in the CDR3. Between the trimmed V and J ends, which lost 3 bases and 9 bases, there was a span of 23 bases. Here the CDR3 reads CASSLAGGGGEQKAFF. The CDR3 region has the DNA TGTGCCAGCAGCTTGGCTGGCGGAGGTGGAGAACAGAAAGCTTTCTTT. Full variable domain (remainder filled in from reference TRBV11-2 and TRBJ1-1): EAGVAQSPRYKIIEKRQSVAFWCNPISGHATLYWYQQILGQGPKLLIQFQNNGVVDDSQLPKDRFSAERLKGVDSTLKIQPAKLEDSAVYLCASSLAGGGGEQKAFFGQGTRLTVV.